This T cell receptor (beta chain) was retrieved from a study of blood T cell repertoires in COVID-19. TCRdb's table, derived via immunoSEQ multiplex PCR, lists solely in-frame clones and lacks some. The sample yields around 250,000 clones, under 90% seen once. Trimming took off 4 bases at V and 6 bases at J, with 17 bases between the two ends. Germline CDR1 LNHDA, CDR2 SQIVND (reference sequence). The CDR3 extends over 15 amino acids. Donors in Cohort 3 counted as recovered after two negative PCRs, clearance, or symptom resolution. Input material: PBMCs or T cells enriched from blood (not recorded which). V is TRBV19 and J is TRBJ2-3; tentatively, D is TRBD2 (7 bases). This TCR came from a young man who had recovered from COVID-19. The CDR3 DNA reads TGTGCCAGTAGTACCCCGTCCGGGGGGCGGGATACGCAGTATTTT. This translates into CASSTPSGGRDTQYF.